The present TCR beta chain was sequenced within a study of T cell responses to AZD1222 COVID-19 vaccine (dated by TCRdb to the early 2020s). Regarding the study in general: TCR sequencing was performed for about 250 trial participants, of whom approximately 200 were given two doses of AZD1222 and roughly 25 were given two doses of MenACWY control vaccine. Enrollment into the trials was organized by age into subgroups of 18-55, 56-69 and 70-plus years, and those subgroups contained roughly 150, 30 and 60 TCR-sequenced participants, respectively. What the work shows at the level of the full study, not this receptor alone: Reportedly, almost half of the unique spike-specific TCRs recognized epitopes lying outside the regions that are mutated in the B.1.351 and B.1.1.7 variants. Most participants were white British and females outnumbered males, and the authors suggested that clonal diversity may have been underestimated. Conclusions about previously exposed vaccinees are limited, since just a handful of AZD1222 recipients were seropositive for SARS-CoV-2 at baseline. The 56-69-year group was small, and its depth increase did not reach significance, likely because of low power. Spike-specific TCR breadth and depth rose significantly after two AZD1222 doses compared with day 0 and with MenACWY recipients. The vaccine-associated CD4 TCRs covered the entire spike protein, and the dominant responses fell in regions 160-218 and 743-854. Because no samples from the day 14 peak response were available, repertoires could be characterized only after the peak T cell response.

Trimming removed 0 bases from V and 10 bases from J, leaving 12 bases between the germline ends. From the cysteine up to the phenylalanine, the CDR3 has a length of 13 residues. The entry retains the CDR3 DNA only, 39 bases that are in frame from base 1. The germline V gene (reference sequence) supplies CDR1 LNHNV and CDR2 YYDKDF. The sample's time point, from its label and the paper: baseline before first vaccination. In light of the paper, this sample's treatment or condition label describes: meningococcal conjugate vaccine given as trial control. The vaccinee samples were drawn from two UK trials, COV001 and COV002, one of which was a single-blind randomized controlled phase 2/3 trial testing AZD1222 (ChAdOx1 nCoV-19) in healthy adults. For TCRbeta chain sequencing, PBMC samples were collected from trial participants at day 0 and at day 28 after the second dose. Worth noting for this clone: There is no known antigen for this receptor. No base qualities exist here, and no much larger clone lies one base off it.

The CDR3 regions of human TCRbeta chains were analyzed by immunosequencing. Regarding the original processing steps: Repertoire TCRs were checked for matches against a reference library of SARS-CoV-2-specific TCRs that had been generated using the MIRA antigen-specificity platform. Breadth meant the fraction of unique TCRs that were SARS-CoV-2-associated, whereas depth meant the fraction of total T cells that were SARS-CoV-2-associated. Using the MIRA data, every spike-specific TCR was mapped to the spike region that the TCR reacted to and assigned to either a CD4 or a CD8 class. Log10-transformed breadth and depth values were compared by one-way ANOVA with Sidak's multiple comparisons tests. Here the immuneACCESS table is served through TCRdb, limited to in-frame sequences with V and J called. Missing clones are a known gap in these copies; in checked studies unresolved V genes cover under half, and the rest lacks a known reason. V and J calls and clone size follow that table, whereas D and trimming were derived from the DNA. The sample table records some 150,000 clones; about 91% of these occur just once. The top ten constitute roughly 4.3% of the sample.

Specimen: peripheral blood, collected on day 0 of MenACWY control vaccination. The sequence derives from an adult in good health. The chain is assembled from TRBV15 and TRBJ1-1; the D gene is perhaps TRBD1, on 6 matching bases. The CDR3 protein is CATSRDKVQGAFF. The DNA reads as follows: TGTGCCACCAGCAGAGATAAGGTACAGGGAGCTTTCTTT.